In this sample, the clone carrying this T cell receptor (beta chain) turned up once. No antigen is known for it. This sample was taken from a study of cytomegalovirus exposure and HLA in healthy donors. Study results and limitations: A previous analysis found most TCR beta V segments productive roughly 87% or roughly 30% of the time. A reported reduction in N-insertions relative to the roughly 670-donor mean was seen in an Asian-associated ancestry cluster in a later analysis.

The PCR employed 60 Vbeta primers together with 13 Jbeta primers. Method: immunoSEQ multiplex PCR; TCRdb's copy keeps in-frame clones and lacks some. The sample records roughly 160,000 clones, 75% to 90% being singletons. Each donor was healthy, and each was a bone marrow donor. Donors likely had unrecorded immune exposures despite being nominally healthy when sampled. This sequence was found in a male donor in good health and CMV-seronegative. Source material: PBMCs.

DNA for the CDR3: TGTGCCAGCAGCTTATCCGGGTACGAGCAGTACTTC. Residues: CASSLSGYEQYF. J is TRBJ2-7 and V is TRBV5-4; D gene uncertain. There are 12 residues in the CDR3. V lost 2 bases to trimming and J lost 4 bases, with 7 bases between them. Germline V gene lookup returns CDR1 SGHNT and CDR2 YYREEE (reference sequence).